The text below deals with one T cell receptor beta chain. Germline V gene lookup returns CDR1 SGHRS and CDR2 YFSETQ. This CDR3 region has 22 residues. Trimming removed 5 bases from V and 1 base from J; junction bases left unmatched: 26. Treatment here: preoperative locoregional IRX-2 cytokine immunotherapy. These data are taken from a study of preoperative IRX-2 immunotherapy in early breast cancer. Data came from immunoSEQ multiplex PCR; TCRdb stores just in-frame clones and leaves some out. Here the sample spans around 38,000 clones, 60% to 80% being singletons. The rearrangement joins TRBV5-1 to TRBJ1-4; 7 nucleotides line up with TRBD1. This receptor was taken from a human donor with breast cancer. The sequenced sample was tumor tissue, obtained after IRX-2 immunotherapy. This CDR3 is CASSKWDSRYKGHYETNEKLFF. The CDR3 DNA reads TGCGCCAGCAGTAAGTGGGACAGTCGGTATAAAGGTCACTACGAAACTAATGAAAAACTGTTTTTT. The complete variable domain, with remaining parts taken from reference TRBV5-1 and TRBJ1-4, reads KAGVTQTPRYLIKTRGQQVTLSCSPISGHRSVSWYQQTPGQGLQFLFEYFSETQRNKGNFPGRFSGRQFSNSRSEMNVSTLELGDSALYLCASSKWDSRYKGHYETNEKLFFGSGTQLSVL.